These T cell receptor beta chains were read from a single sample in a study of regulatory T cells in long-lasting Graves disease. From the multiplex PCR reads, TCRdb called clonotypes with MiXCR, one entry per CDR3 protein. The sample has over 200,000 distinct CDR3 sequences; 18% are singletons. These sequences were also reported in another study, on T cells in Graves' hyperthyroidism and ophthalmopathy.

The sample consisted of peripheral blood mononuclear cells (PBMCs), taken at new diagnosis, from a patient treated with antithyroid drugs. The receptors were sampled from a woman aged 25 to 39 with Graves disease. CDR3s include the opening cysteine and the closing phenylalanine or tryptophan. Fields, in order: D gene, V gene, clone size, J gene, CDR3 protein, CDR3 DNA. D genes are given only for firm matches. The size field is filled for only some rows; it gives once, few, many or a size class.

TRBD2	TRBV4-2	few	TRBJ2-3	CASSLWTSGSTDTQYF	TGTGCCAGCAGCCTATGGACTAGCGGGAGCACAGATACGCAGTATTTT
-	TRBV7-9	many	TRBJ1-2	CASTPQYGYTF	TGTGCCAGCACCCCCCAGTATGGCTACACCTTC
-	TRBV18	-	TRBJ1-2	CASSPPVRPYGYTF	TGTGCCAGCTCACCCCCTGTCAGGCCCTATGGCTACACCTTC
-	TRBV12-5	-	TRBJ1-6	CASGLGVKAPLHF	TGTGCTAGTGGTTTGGGGGTGAAGGCACCCCTCCACTTT
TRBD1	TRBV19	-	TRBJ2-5	CASTDRAQETQYF	TGTGCCAGCACCGACAGGGCGCAAGAGACCCAGTACTTC
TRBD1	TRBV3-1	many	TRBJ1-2	CASSQRTGDMGYTF	TGTGCCAGCAGCCAAAGGACAGGTGATATGGGCTACACCTTC
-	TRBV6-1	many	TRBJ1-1	CASRWGGSNTEAFF	TGTGCCAGCAGATGGGGGGGCTCGAACACTGAAGCTTTCTTT
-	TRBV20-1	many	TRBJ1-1	CSARAGSGDTEAFF	TGCAGTGCCCGGGCGGGATCTGGGGACACTGAAGCTTTCTTT
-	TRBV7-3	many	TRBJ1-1	CASSAQANTEAFF	TGTGCCAGCAGCGCCCAAGCGAACACTGAAGCTTTCTTT
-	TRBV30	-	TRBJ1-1	CACPRSGTEAFF	TGTGCCTGTCCCAGGTCGGGCACTGAAGCTTTCTTT
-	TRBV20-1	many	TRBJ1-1	CSARESGDTEAFF	TGCAGTGCTAGAGAATCCGGGGACACTGAAGCTTTCTTT
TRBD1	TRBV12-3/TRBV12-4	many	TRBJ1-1	CASIRDRLRTNTEAFF	TGTGCCAGCATTCGGGACAGACTAAGAACGAACACTGAAGCTTTCTTT
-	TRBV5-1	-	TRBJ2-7	CASSSDLAASYEQYF	TGCGCCAGCAGCTCCGACTTAGCGGCCTCCTACGAGCAGTACTTC
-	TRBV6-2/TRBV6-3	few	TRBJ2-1	CATRARASSNEQFF	TGTGCCACCCGCGCTAGGGCCTCTTCCAATGAGCAGTTCTTC
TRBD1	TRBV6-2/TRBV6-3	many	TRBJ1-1	CASSDLSRGQSRVAEAFF	TGTGCCAGCAGTGATTTGTCCAGGGGGCAATCTCGGGTAGCTGAAGCTTTCTTT
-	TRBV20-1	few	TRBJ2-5	CSAIRGGAFDQETQYF	TGCAGTGCTATCCGAGGGGGGGCCTTCGACCAAGAGACCCAGTACTTC
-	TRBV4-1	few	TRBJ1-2	CASSQVSEHYGYTF	TGCGCCAGCAGCCAAGTAAGCGAGCACTATGGCTACACCTTC
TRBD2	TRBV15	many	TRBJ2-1	CATRGSGGPERNEQFF	TGTGCCACCAGAGGCAGCGGGGGGCCCGAGAGGAATGAGCAGTTCTTC
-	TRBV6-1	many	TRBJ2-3	CASSEIRDTQYF	TGTGCCAGCAGTGAAATTAGAGATACGCAGTATTTT
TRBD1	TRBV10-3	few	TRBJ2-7	CAIGTGTGEGEQYF	TGTGCCATCGGCACCGGGACAGGTGAGGGGGAGCAGTACTTC
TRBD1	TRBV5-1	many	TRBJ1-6	CASSTGTVHSPLHF	TGCGCCAGCAGCACCGGGACAGTCCATTCACCCCTCCACTTT
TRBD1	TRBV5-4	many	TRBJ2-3	CASSLGQGADTQYF	TGTGCCAGCAGCTTGGGGCAGGGGGCAGATACGCAGTATTTT
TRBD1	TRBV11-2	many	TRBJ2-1	CASNAGGTYNEQFF	TGTGCCAGCAACGCAGGGGGCACCTACAATGAGCAGTTCTTC
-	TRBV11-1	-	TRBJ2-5	CASSWGTANQETQYF	TGTGCCAGCAGCTGGGGGACGGCAAACCAAGAGACCCAGTACTTC
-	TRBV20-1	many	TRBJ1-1	CSALDGSLMNTEAFF	TGCAGTGCTTTGGACGGATCTCTCATGAACACTGAAGCTTTCTTT
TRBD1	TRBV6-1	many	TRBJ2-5	CASSGDSGETQYF	TGTGCCAGCAGTGGGGACAGCGGAGAGACCCAGTACTTC
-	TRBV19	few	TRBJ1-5	CASSIRIQDQPQHF	TGTGCCAGTAGTATTCGGATCCAAGATCAGCCCCAGCATTTT
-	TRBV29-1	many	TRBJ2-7	CSVWGHRSSYEQYF	TGCAGCGTTTGGGGGCACCGGAGCTCCTACGAGCAGTACTTC